The T cell receptor beta chain described here comes from a study of response to subunit inactivated influenza vaccine. Germline V gives CDR1 LGHNA, CDR2 YNFKEQ. The length of the CDR3 is 13 residues. The V end lost 1 base, the J end lost 7 bases, and 11 bases lay between the germline ends. In regard to this clonotype: Its antigen is unidentified.

Study observations and caveats: Few additional T cells are recruited per seasonal influenza vaccination, authors suggested.

TCRdb reprocessed the RT-PCR reads via MiXCR and lists one record per CDR3 protein. The sample comprises fewer than 600,000 distinct CDR3 sequences, roughly 7.9% of which are singletons, and roughly 14% rests with the top ten. This chain links TRBV4-2 with TRBJ2-7; no definite D call. The receptor was isolated from a man aged 50-75 years who received an inactivated influenza vaccine. The input for sequencing was PBMCs from blood, taken around 25 months after vaccination. The CDR3 bases are TGTGCCAGCAGCCAAGCGCCTGCGTTGGAGCAGTACTTC. This gives the protein CASSQAPALEQYF.